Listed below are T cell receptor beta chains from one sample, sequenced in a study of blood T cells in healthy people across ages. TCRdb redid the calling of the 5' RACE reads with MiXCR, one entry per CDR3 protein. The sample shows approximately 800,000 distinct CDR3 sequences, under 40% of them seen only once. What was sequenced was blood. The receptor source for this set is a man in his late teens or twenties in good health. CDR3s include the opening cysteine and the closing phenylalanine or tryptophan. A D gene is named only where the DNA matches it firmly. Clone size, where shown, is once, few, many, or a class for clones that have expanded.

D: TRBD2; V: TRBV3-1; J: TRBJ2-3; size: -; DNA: TGTGCCAGCAGCCAGGGGGTAGCGGGGGGGACAGATACGCAGTATTTT; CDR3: CASSQGVAGGTDTQYF
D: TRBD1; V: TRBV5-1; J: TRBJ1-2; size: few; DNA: TGCGCCAGCACCCGCACAGGGGAGGACTATGGCTACACCTTC; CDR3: CASTRTGEDYGYTF
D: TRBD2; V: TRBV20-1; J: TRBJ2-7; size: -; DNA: TGCAGTGCTAGAAACCCAGCGGGGGGGCGCAAGCAGTACTTC; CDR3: CSARNPAGGRKQYF
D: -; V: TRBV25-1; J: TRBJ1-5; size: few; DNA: TGTGCCAGCAGTGATGGTATCCGCAATCAGCCCCAGCATTTT; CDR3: CASSDGIRNQPQHF
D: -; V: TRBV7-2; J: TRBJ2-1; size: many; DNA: TGTGCCAGCACCCAGACTAGCTCCTACAATGAGCAGTTCTTC; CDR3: CASTQTSSYNEQFF
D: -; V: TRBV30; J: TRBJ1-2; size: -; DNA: TGTGCCTGGAGTGTAGGGTGGACCTATGGCTACACCTTC; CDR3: CAWSVGWTYGYTF
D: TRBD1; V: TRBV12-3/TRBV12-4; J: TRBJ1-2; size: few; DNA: TGTGCCAGCAGAATAGGAGGATCAGGGGGCGAAGTGGGTTATGGCTACACCTTC; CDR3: CASRIGGSGGEVGYGYTF
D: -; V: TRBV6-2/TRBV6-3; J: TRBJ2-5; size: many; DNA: TGTGCCAGCAGAGTAGCGCACCAATTCGAGACCCAGTACTTC; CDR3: CASRVAHQFETQYF
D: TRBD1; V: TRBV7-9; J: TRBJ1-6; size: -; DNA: TGTGCCAGCAGAACTTACAGGGGCGGTCTTGATTCACCCCTCCACTTT; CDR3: CASRTYRGGLDSPLHF
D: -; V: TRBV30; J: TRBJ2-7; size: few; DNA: TGTGCCTGGAGTGTTCACTACTACGAGCAGTACTTC; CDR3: CAWSVHYYEQYF
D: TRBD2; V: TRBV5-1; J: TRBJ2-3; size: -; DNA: TGCGCCAGCAGCTCTCCAGCGGGAGAGGCAGATACGCAGTATTTT; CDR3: CASSSPAGEADTQYF
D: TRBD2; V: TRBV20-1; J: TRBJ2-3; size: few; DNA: TGCAGTGCCAAACACGGGGGGAGTAGAGATACGCAGTATTTT; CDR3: CSAKHGGSRDTQYF
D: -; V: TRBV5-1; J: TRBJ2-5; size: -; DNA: TGCGCCGGCACGGACACCGTCCAAGAGACCCAGTACTTC; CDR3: CAGTDTVQETQYF
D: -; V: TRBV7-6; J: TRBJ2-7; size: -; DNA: TGTGCCAGCAGCTTAGAGGAGGGCCGGTACGAGCAGTACTTC; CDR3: CASSLEEGRYEQYF
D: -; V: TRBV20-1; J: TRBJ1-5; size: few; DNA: TGCAGTGCTAGAGTTGAAGGGGTAGATCAGCCCCAGCATTTT; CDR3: CSARVEGVDQPQHF
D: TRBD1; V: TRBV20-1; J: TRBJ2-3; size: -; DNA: TGCATTGCTAATGGGACAGATGATACAGATACGCAGTATTTT; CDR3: CIANGTDDTDTQYF
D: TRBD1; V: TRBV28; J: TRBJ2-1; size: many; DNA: TGTGCCAGCAGTTCCCCCGGGGACAGGGTAAATGAGCAGTTCTTC; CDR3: CASSSPGDRVNEQFF
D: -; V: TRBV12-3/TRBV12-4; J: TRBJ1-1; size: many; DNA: TGTGCCAGCAGTTTCGGACAGAGGAACACTGAAGCTTTCTTT; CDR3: CASSFGQRNTEAFF
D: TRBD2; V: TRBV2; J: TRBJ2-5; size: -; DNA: TGTGCCAGCAGTGGATCTAGCGGGGGGTCTCAAGAGACCCAGTACTTC; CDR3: CASSGSSGGSQETQYF
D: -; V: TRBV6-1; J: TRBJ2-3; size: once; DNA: TGTGCCGGCAGTGAACTGGGCGGTACGCAGTATTTT; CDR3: CAGSELGGTQYF
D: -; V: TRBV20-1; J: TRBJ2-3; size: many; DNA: TGCAGTGCTAGAGATCCCCTAGTTAGCACAGATACGCAGTATTTT; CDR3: CSARDPLVSTDTQYF
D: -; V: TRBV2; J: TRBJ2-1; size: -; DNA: TGTGCCAGCAGTGAAGAGGGGACACCTTACAATGAGCAGTTCTTC; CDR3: CASSEEGTPYNEQFF
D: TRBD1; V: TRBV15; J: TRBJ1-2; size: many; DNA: TGTGCCACCAGCGTCCGGACAGGGGTATTGGATGGCTACACCTTC; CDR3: CATSVRTGVLDGYTF
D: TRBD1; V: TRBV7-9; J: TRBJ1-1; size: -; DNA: TGTGCCAGCAGCTTGGCAGGGGGCAACGCTGAAGCTTTCTTT; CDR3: CASSLAGGNAEAFF